This TCR beta chain was identified in a study of T cells after yellow fever vaccination. This clonotype occurred many times. Antigen specificity is unknown. CDR1 and CDR2 (germline): KGHSH, LQKENI. CDR3 length: 14 residues. Trimming removed 3 bases from V and 4 bases from J; junction bases left unmatched: 5. The 5'RACE template-switching step produced TCR cDNA and added a universal primer site and UMIs. From the 5' RACE reads, TCRdb called clonotypes with MiXCR, one entry per CDR3 protein. The sample consists of 250,000 or so distinct CDR3 sequences, 3.6% of them appearing once. General study results and limits: Most clones from primary vaccination resurfaced after the booster (about 96% CD4, approximately 88% CD8). A weaker secondary response peaked on day 5, the primary on day 15.

This chain uses TRBV18 with TRBJ2-5; 7 nucleotides line up with TRBD2. Source: PBMCs, taken 15 days after the yellow fever booster vaccination. This receptor was identified in a man younger than 30 who received the YFV17D yellow fever vaccine. The CDR3 DNA reads TGTGCCAGCTCACCGGGGGGGACCGGAGAGACCCAGTACTTC. It encodes CASSPGGTGETQYF.